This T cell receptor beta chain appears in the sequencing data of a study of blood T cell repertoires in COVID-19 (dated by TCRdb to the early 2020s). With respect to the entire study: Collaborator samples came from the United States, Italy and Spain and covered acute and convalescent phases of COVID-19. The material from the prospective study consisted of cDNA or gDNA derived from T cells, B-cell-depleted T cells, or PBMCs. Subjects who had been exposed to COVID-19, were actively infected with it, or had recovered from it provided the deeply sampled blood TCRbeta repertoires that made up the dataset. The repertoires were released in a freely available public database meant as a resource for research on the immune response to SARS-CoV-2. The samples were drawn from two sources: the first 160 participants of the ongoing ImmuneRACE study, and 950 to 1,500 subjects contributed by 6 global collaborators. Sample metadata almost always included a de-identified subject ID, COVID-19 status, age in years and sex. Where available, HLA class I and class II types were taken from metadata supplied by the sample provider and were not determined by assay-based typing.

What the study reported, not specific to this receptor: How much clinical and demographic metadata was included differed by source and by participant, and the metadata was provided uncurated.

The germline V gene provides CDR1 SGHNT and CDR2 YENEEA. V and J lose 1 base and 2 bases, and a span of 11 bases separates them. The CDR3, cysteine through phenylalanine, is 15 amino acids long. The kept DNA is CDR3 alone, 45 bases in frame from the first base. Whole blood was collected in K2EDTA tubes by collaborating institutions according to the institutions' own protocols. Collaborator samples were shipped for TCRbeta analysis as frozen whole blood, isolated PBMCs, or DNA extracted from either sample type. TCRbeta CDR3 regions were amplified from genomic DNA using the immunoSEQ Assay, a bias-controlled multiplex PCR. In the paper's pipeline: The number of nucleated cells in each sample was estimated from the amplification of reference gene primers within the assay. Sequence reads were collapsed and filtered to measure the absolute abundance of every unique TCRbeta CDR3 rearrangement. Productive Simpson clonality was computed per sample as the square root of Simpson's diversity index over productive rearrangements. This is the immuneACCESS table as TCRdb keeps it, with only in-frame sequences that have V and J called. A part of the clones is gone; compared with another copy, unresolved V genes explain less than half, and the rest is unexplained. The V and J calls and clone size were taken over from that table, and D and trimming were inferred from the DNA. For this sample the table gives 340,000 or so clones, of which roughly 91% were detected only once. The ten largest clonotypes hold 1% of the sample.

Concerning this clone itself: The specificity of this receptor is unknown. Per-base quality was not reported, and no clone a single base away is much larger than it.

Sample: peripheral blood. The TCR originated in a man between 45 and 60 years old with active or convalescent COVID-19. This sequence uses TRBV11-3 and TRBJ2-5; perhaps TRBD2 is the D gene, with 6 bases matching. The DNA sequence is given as TGTGCCAGCAGCTTAGGGCTAGCGCAACAAGAGACCCAGTACTTC. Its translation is CASSLGLAQQETQYF.